This entry lists 30 T cell receptor beta chains sequenced from one sample in a study of T cells after yellow fever vaccination. One entry per CDR3 protein, called by TCRdb with MiXCR from the 5' RACE reads. In the table there are about 350,000 distinct CDR3 sequences, over 4% of which are singletons. This specimen consisted of PBMCs, obtained 5 days after the yellow fever booster vaccination. Every receptor here comes from a man aged 18 to 29 who received the YFV17D yellow fever vaccine.

The V and J genes are TRBV5-4 and TRBJ1-2; 8 bases align to TRBD1. With V trimmed by 4 bases and J by 1 base, 6 bases remained unmatched. The CDR3 sequence is 15 residues long. Germline V gives CDR1 SGHNT, CDR2 YYREEE (reference sequence). The CDR3 sequence is CASSGDRGSNYGYTF. The CDR3 bases are TGTGCCAGCAGCGGAGACAGGGGAAGTAACTATGGCTACACCTTC.

This clonotype was observed a few times. The chain employs TRBV27 and TRBJ1-2; D may be TRBD1 (6 bases). CDR3 length equals 13 residues. Germline V lookup: CDR1 MNHEY, CDR2 SMNVEV (reference sequence). Trimming removed 8 bases at V and 4 bases at J, with 14 bases between. CDR3 sequence: CASSTTGPYGYTF. CDR3 DNA sequence: TGTGCCAGCTCAACGACAGGACCCTATGGCTACACCTTC.

This clonotype was counted a few times. The genes are TRBV6-6 and TRBJ1-6; D possibly corresponds to TRBD1 (5 bases). The germline V gene encodes CDR1 MNHNY and CDR2 SVGAGI (reference sequence). Trimming cost V 8 bases and J 4 bases, with 9 bases left between them. This CDR3 spans 13 amino acids. The CDR3 region is CASLGAYNSPLHF. As DNA, the CDR3 is TGTGCCAGCCTAGGGGCATATAATTCACCCCTCCACTTT.

The chain employs TRBV7-2 and TRBJ2-5; D gene uncertain. Deletions cut 1 base from V and 0 bases from J, with 3 bases between. CDR1 is SGHTA, CDR2 FQGNSA, per germline. CDR3 length: 13 residues. Written as DNA, the CDR3 is TGTGCCAGCAGCTTAGTCAACCAAGAGACCCAGTACTTC. Residues: CASSLVNQETQYF.

This clonotype was recorded a few times. The CDR3 spells CASKNRNYGYTF. The CDR3 DNA reads as TGTGCCAGCAAGAACAGAAACTATGGCTACACCTTC. The J gene is TRBJ1-2, the V gene TRBV7-2; D is unclear. This CDR3 contains 12 residues. The V end was cut by 7 bases, the J end by 2 bases, with 8 bases between. CDR1 is SGHTA, CDR2 FQGNSA, per germline.

V is TRBV5-4 and J is TRBJ1-6; 11 positions match TRBD1. The trim removed 4 bases at V and 10 bases at J, leaving 10 bases unmatched. The CDR3 spans 16 residues. Germline V CDR1 and CDR2: SGHNT, YYREEE (reference sequence). The CDR3 DNA follows: TGTGCCAGCAGCACCTTCGGACAGGGGGCGCAATCACCCCTCCACTTT. Translated: CASSTFGQGAQSPLHF.

In this sample, this clonotype turned up a few times. The chain joins TRBV18 to TRBJ1-2; 7 positions match TRBD1. Germline lookup yields CDR1 KGHSH and CDR2 LQKENI. This CDR3 comprises 16 residues. Losses at the gene ends were 5 bases for V and 3 bases for J; bases not matched to a gene: 12. CDR3: CASSKGQYERDYGYTF. The CDR3 coding sequence is TGTGCCAGCTCAAAGGGACAGTACGAACGTGACTATGGCTACACCTTC.

This chain links TRBV5-4 with TRBJ2-2; TRBD1 aligns across 9 bases. This CDR3 region has 16 residues. Per the germline V gene, CDR1 is SGHNT and CDR2 is YYREEE (reference sequence). V shed 5 bases and J 7 bases; nucleotides not matched to a gene: 12. The CDR3 DNA is TGTGCCAGCAGTCTTTCGGGACAGGGTAGGAACGGGGAGCTGTTTTTT. It encodes CASSLSGQGRNGELFF.

This clonotype was observed a handful of times. This chain joins TRBV5-1 and TRBJ1-1; tentatively, D is TRBD1 (5 bases). CDR1 SGHRS and CDR2 YFSETQ come from the germline V gene. The ends were cut back, 0 bases at V and 7 bases at J, with 10 bases in the middle. The CDR3 is made up of 13 amino acids. As DNA, the CDR3 is TGCGCCAGCAGCTTGGCAGGGATTGGTGAAGCTTTCTTT. This codes for CASSLAGIGEAFF. The whole variable domain, filled in from reference TRBV5-1 and TRBJ1-1, reads KAGVTQTPRYLIKTRGQQVTLSCSPISGHRSVSWYQQTPGQGLQFLFEYFSETQRNKGNFPGRFSGRQFSNSRSEMNVSTLELGDSALYLCASSLAGIGEAFFGQGTRLTVV.

The rearrangement links TRBV4-3 to TRBJ2-3; 7 nucleotides match TRBD2. CDR3 size: 17 residues. J was trimmed by 3 bases and V by 4 bases; bases with no gene match: 13. In germline, CDR1 is LGHNA, CDR2 YSLEER. This CDR3 is CASSPEISTSSTDTQYF. The CDR3 DNA is TGCGCCAGCAGCCCCGAGATTTCGACTAGCTCTACAGATACGCAGTATTTT.

The chain joins TRBV13 to TRBJ1-6; 8 bases agree with TRBD1. The CDR3 length is 15 residues. J was trimmed by 7 bases and V by 5 bases; bases with no gene match: 7. The germline V gene encodes CDR1 PRHDT and CDR2 FYEKMQ (reference sequence). CDR3 in amino acids: CASSPSTGGNSPLHF. In DNA, the CDR3 is TGTGCCAGCAGCCCCTCAACAGGGGGAAATTCACCCCTCCACTTT. The full variable domain, with the rest looked up from reference TRBV13 and TRBJ1-6, is AAGVIQSPRHLIKEKRETATLKCYPIPRHDTVYWYQQGPGQDPQFLISFYEKMQSDKGSIPDRFSAQQFSDYHSELNMSSLELGDSALYFCASSPSTGGNSPLHFGNGTRLTVT.

This clonotype was seen a handful of times. The CDR3 loop is CASSLGGASGGRFGTDTQYF. DNA of the CDR3: TGTGCCAGCAGCTTAGGAGGCGCTAGCGGGGGAAGGTTCGGCACAGATACGCAGTATTTT. This chain connects TRBV7-9 to TRBJ2-3, with 10 bases that match TRBD2. Losses at the gene ends were 1 base for V and 1 base for J; bases not matched to a gene: 14. This CDR3 is 20 amino acids long. The germline V gene encodes CDR1 SEHNR and CDR2 FQNEAQ (reference sequence).

CDR3 residues: CASSFGESDTQYF. DNA for the CDR3: TGTGCCAGCAGTTTTGGTGAATCAGATACGCAGTATTTT. This chain uses TRBV12-3 or TRBV12-4 with TRBJ2-3, with unresolved D. The V end lost 3 bases, the J end lost 4 bases, and 8 bases lay between the germline ends. The CDR3 consists of 13 residues.

V gene TRBV4-3 combines with J gene TRBJ2-1, with D tentatively TRBD1 (6 bases). Trimming cost V 5 bases and J 0 bases, with 11 bases left between them. CDR3 length: 15 residues. CDR1 is LGHNA, CDR2 YSLEER, per germline. CDR3 loop: CASSAGDNSYNEQFF. The CDR3 DNA sequence: TGCGCCAGCAGCGCCGGGGACAACTCCTACAATGAGCAGTTCTTC.

Many counts were recorded for this clonotype. V gene TRBV20-1 combines with J gene TRBJ2-5; D gene unclear. Per germline, CDR1 DFQATT and CDR2 SNEGSKA (reference sequence). V shed 3 bases and J shed 3 bases, with 5 bases lying between them. The CDR3 is 11 amino acids. The CDR3 bases are TGCAGTGCTAGGGCAGAAGAGACCCAGTACTTC. Translated, it gives CSARAEETQYF.

V and J are TRBV4-3 and TRBJ1-3, with D perhaps TRBD1 (5 bases). Germline CDR1 and CDR2: LGHNA and YSLEER. Trimming removed 0 bases at V and 2 bases at J, with 14 bases between. CDR3 length: 17 amino acids. The CDR3 bases are TGCGCCAGCAGCCAAGACCAGGGCGGCCTGGCTGGAAACACCATATATTTT. Translation gives CASSQDQGGLAGNTIYF.

This clonotype occurred a few times. The chain employs TRBV7-8 and TRBJ2-3; maybe TRBD2 (5 bases). The CDR3 consists of 17 residues. Looked up from germline, CDR1 is SGHVS and CDR2 is FQNEAQ. Between the trimmed V and J ends, which lost 4 bases and 5 bases, there was a span of 22 bases. In DNA form, the CDR3 reads TGTGCCAGCAGCTCCAAACCCTCAGCGGTAGCCTTAGATACGCAGTATTTT. Translating it yields CASSSKPSAVALDTQYF.

This clonotype was observed a few times. V and J are TRBV7-2 and TRBJ2-5; TRBD1 matches 8 bases. The CDR3 totals 14 residues. The germline V gene has CDR1 SGHTA and CDR2 FQGNSA. The J segment lost 7 bases and the V segment lost 5 bases, leaving 9 bases of the junction unmatched. The CDR3 region is CASSPRTDRGTQYF. The CDR3 DNA sequence: TGTGCCAGCAGCCCTCGGACTGACAGGGGGACCCAGTACTTC.

This clonotype was detected ten times or more. V and J are TRBV5-1 and TRBJ2-5, with D perhaps given as TRBD1 or TRBD2 (5 bases each). Germline V CDR1 and CDR2: SGHRS, YFSETQ. The CDR3 extends over 14 amino acids. V was cut by 2 bases and J by 3 bases, with 11 bases left in between. CDR3 sequence reads: CASSFAGAEETQYF. In DNA, the CDR3 is TGCGCCAGCAGCTTCGCCGGGGCGGAAGAGACCCAGTACTTC.

In this sample, this clonotype turned up a few times. The CDR3 DNA reads TGCAGTGCAAACAGGGGCACTGAAGCTTTCTTT. This codes for CSANRGTEAFF. The chain uses TRBV29-1 and TRBJ1-1; 7 nucleotides line up with TRBD1. CDR1 is SQVTM and CDR2 is ANQGSEA in the germline V gene. This CDR3 contains 11 residues.

Ten or more counts support this clonotype. The chain employs TRBV7-9 and TRBJ2-5; tentative D call: TRBD1 (7 bases). CDR1 is SEHNR and CDR2 is FQNEAQ in the germline V gene (reference sequence). This CDR3 is built from 14 residues. Trimming removed 5 bases at V and 2 bases at J, with 12 bases between. The CDR3 protein is CASSPTGRQETQYF. CDR3 DNA sequence: TGTGCCAGCAGCCCGACAGGGAGGCAAGAGACCCAGTACTTC.

The table lists this clonotype with many counts. V is TRBV20-1 and J is TRBJ2-1, with TRBD2 as a possible D gene (5 bases). Deletions cut 1 base from V and 7 bases from J, with 17 bases between. This CDR3 is built from 15 residues. The germline CDR1 and CDR2 sequences are DFQATT and SNEGSKA (reference sequence). The CDR3 DNA follows: TGCAGTGCTAGAGCTGACTATGCGACTGGAAATGAGCAGTTCTTC. This translates into CSARADYATGNEQFF.

This clonotype was counted at least ten times. The V call is TRBV6-5, the J call TRBJ1-4, with D hard to call. Per germline, CDR1 MNHEY and CDR2 SVGAGI. The CDR3 extends over 13 amino acids. V lost 2 bases, J lost 1 base, and 2 bases lay in between. CDR3 region: CASSYRTNEKLFF. The DNA of the CDR3 is TGTGCCAGCAGTTACCGAACTAATGAAAAACTGTTTTTT.

This clonotype has at least ten counts. CDR3 residues: CASSSLSTDTQYF. For the CDR3, the DNA is TGTGCCAGCAGCTCCTTGAGCACAGATACGCAGTATTTT. V usage is TRBV7-3 and J usage is TRBJ2-3; D is unclear. CDR3 length: 13 residues. CDR1 is SGHTA, CDR2 FQGTGA, per germline. Trimming shortened V by 4 bases and J by 0 bases, and 5 bases separated the two germline ends.

This clonotype appeared many times. This chain connects TRBV5-1 to TRBJ2-7; D may be TRBD1 (5 bases). In germline, CDR1 is SGHRS, CDR2 YFSETQ. The CDR3 covers 13 residues. Trimming stripped 4 bases from V and 6 bases from J, with 14 bases between. Here the CDR3 DNA reads TGCGCCAGCAGCAGGGGTAATGGCGGCGAGCAGTACTTC. Its translation is CASSRGNGGEQYF.

V is TRBV5-1 and J is TRBJ2-1; 7 bases fit TRBD2. The CDR3 is 15 residues long. In germline, CDR1 is SGHRS, CDR2 YFSETQ. V was pared by 0 bases and J by 10 bases, with 10 bases of the junction left unmatched. CDR3 in amino acids: CASSLDPGGRGEQFF. CDR3 DNA: TGCGCCAGCAGCTTGGACCCGGGGGGACGGGGGGAGCAGTTCTTC.

This clonotype was counted between two and nine times. V gene TRBV28 combines with J gene TRBJ2-5; 8 bases map to TRBD1. Germline CDR1 and CDR2: MDHEN and SYDVKM. This CDR3 is built from 15 residues. After removal of 9 bases from V and 4 bases from J, the junction contained 13 bases not matched to a gene. The CDR3: CASRPLDRERETQYF. The CDR3 bases are TGTGCCAGTCGTCCCTTGGACAGGGAAAGAGAGACCCAGTACTTC.

In its sample, this clonotype was seen many times. The rearrangement joins TRBV7-3 to TRBJ2-5, with D tentatively TRBD1 (5 bases). V shed 5 bases and J shed 7 bases, with 14 bases lying between them. The CDR3 is made up of 13 amino acids. The germline V gene encodes CDR1 SGHTA and CDR2 FQGTGA. The CDR3 region is CASSPGTGGTQYF. The CDR3 DNA reads TGTGCCAGCAGCCCAGGCACAGGCGGGACCCAGTACTTC.

The V and J genes are TRBV6-5 and TRBJ1-2; TRBD1 might be the D (6 bases). Deletions cut 0 bases from V and 5 bases from J, with 13 bases between. Per germline, CDR1 MNHEY and CDR2 SVGAGI. This CDR3 contains 15 residues. The CDR3 DNA is TGTGCCAGCAGTTACTCAGGGGCCAGGGGTTATGGCTACACCTTC. This gives the protein CASSYSGARGYGYTF.

This clonotype was seen many times. The J gene is TRBJ2-5, the V gene TRBV7-9; 7 positions agree with TRBD1. With V trimmed by 1 base and J by 1 base, 3 bases remained unmatched. Germline-derived CDR1 and CDR2 are SEHNR and FQNEAQ (reference sequence). There are 15 residues in the CDR3. The chain's CDR3 is CASSLEQGSQETQYF. The CDR3 DNA sequence: TGTGCCAGCAGCTTAGAACAGGGGAGCCAAGAGACCCAGTACTTC.